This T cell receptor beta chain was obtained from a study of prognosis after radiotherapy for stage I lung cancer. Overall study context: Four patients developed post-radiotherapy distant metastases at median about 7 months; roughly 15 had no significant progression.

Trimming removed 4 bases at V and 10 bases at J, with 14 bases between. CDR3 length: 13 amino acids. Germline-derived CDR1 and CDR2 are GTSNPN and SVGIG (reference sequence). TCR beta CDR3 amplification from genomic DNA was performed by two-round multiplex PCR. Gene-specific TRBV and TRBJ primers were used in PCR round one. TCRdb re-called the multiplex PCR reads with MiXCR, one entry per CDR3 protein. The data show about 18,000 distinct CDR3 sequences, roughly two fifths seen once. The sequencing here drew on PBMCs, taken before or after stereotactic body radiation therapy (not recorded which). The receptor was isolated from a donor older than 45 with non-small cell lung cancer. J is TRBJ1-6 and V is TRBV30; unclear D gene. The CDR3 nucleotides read TGTGCCTGGATGAAAGGGAAATGGTCACCCCTCCACTTT. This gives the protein CAWMKGKWSPLHF.